This is a list of T cell receptor beta chains from one sample in a study of regulatory T cells in long-lasting Graves disease. Each CDR3 protein gets one entry after TCRdb re-called the multiplex PCR reads with MiXCR. This sample has about 240,000 distinct CDR3 sequences; 20% occur once, and the top ten carry 14%. Sequencing was performed on peripheral blood mononuclear cells (PBMCs), taken at new diagnosis, from a patient treated with antithyroid drugs. These TCRs come from a female donor with Graves disease. CDR3s include the opening cysteine and the closing phenylalanine or tryptophan. A D gene is named only where the DNA matches it firmly. Clone sizes are given selectively: once, few, many, or a class where the clone is expanded.

cdr3_nt: TGTGCTAGTGGTTCCGGAAGATTACGATCCCGGACAGGAGACACAGATACGCAGTATTTT
cdr3_aa: CASGSGRLRSRTGDTDTQYF
d_call: TRBD1
v_call: TRBV12-5
cdr3_length: 20
clone_size: many
j_call: TRBJ2-3

cdr3_nt: TGCGCCAGCAGCCAAGATCCCCAGACAGATACGCAGTATTTT
cdr3_aa: CASSQDPQTDTQYF
d_call: -
v_call: TRBV4-3
cdr3_length: 14
clone_size: many
j_call: TRBJ2-3

cdr3_nt: TGTGCCAGCAGCTGGTCCGGCGAGCAGTACTTC
cdr3_aa: CASSWSGEQYF
d_call: -
v_call: TRBV28
cdr3_length: 11
clone_size: many
j_call: TRBJ2-7

cdr3_nt: TGTGCCAGCAGTTTAAGGGACAGGGGGCGATATGAGCAGTTCTTC
cdr3_aa: CASSLRDRGRYEQFF
d_call: TRBD1
v_call: TRBV27
cdr3_length: 15
clone_size: -
j_call: TRBJ2-1

cdr3_nt: TGCGCCAGCAGCAGGACACCGGGACAAATGGAGGAGCAGTACTTC
cdr3_aa: CASSRTPGQMEEQYF
d_call: -
v_call: TRBV5-1
cdr3_length: 15
clone_size: many
j_call: TRBJ2-7

cdr3_nt: TGTGCCAGCAGTCCAACCGGGACTGACTACGAGCAGTACTTC
cdr3_aa: CASSPTGTDYEQYF
d_call: -
v_call: TRBV11-3
cdr3_length: 14
clone_size: many
j_call: TRBJ2-7

cdr3_nt: TGTGCCACCGAGCCTCCCTATGGCTACACCTTC
cdr3_aa: CATEPPYGYTF
d_call: -
v_call: TRBV24-1
cdr3_length: 11
clone_size: -
j_call: TRBJ1-2

cdr3_nt: TGCAGTGCTAGCCAGACAGGGTTGAATTCACCCCTCCACTTT
cdr3_aa: CSASQTGLNSPLHF
d_call: TRBD1
v_call: TRBV20-1
cdr3_length: 14
clone_size: many
j_call: TRBJ1-6

cdr3_nt: TGTGCCAGCTCACCACCGCGGGGAGGGGGAACCCACGAGCAGTACTTC
cdr3_aa: CASSPPRGGGTHEQYF
d_call: -
v_call: TRBV18
cdr3_length: 16
clone_size: few
j_call: TRBJ2-7

cdr3_nt: TGCAGTGTTACGGCGGGTGGCAATCAGCCCCAGCATTTT
cdr3_aa: CSVTAGGNQPQHF
d_call: -
v_call: TRBV20-1
cdr3_length: 13
clone_size: -
j_call: TRBJ1-5

cdr3_nt: TGTGCCAGTAGACCTCCCGGGACACGAATGCACACTGAAGCTTTCTTT
cdr3_aa: CASRPPGTRMHTEAFF
d_call: -
v_call: TRBV19
cdr3_length: 16
clone_size: -
j_call: TRBJ1-1

cdr3_nt: TGTGCCAGCAGTTACCGGCCGGGTTCGCCTAACTATGGCTACACCTTC
cdr3_aa: CASSYRPGSPNYGYTF
d_call: -
v_call: TRBV6-2/TRBV6-3
cdr3_length: 16
clone_size: -
j_call: TRBJ1-2

cdr3_nt: TGTGCCAGCAGCCACAATAATTCACCCCTCCACTTT
cdr3_aa: CASSHNNSPLHF
d_call: -
v_call: TRBV28
cdr3_length: 12
clone_size: many
j_call: TRBJ1-6

cdr3_nt: TGTGCCAGTAGTCTGCGGCAGGGGACCCAGTACTTC
cdr3_aa: CASSLRQGTQYF
d_call: -
v_call: TRBV19
cdr3_length: 12
clone_size: -
j_call: TRBJ2-5

cdr3_nt: TGTGCCAGCAGCTTACAACAGGGGGGAAACACCATATATTTT
cdr3_aa: CASSLQQGGNTIYF
d_call: TRBD1
v_call: TRBV13
cdr3_length: 14
clone_size: -
j_call: TRBJ1-3

cdr3_nt: TGTGCCAGCAGCTTGGATGTGACAAAACAAGAGACCCAGTACTTC
cdr3_aa: CASSLDVTKQETQYF
d_call: -
v_call: TRBV7-8
cdr3_length: 15
clone_size: once
j_call: TRBJ2-5

cdr3_nt: TGTGCCAGCAGCGTTTCGAGCGGGAGCTACGAGCAGTACTTC
cdr3_aa: CASSVSSGSYEQYF
d_call: TRBD2
v_call: TRBV9
cdr3_length: 14
clone_size: many
j_call: TRBJ2-7

cdr3_nt: TGTGCCAGCTCACCCACAGGGGGAGGCAATGAGCAGTTCTTC
cdr3_aa: CASSPTGGGNEQFF
d_call: TRBD1
v_call: TRBV18
cdr3_length: 14
clone_size: -
j_call: TRBJ2-1

cdr3_nt: TGTGCCAGCAGCGCATATTCAGGGGACACTGAAGCTTTCTTT
cdr3_aa: CASSAYSGDTEAFF
d_call: -
v_call: TRBV2
cdr3_length: 14
clone_size: many
j_call: TRBJ1-1

cdr3_nt: TGTGCCAGCATCGGCCAAGGGAAAACTGAAGCTTTCTTT
cdr3_aa: CASIGQGKTEAFF
d_call: -
v_call: TRBV6-1
cdr3_length: 13
clone_size: -
j_call: TRBJ1-1

cdr3_nt: TGTGCCAGTCTTATTAGGGGGGCGAAGAATTCACCCCTCCACTTT
cdr3_aa: CASLIRGAKNSPLHF
d_call: -
v_call: TRBV6-1
cdr3_length: 15
clone_size: -
j_call: TRBJ1-6

cdr3_nt: TGTGCCAGCAGCCCCATGACAGCCCAAGAGACCCAGTACTTC
cdr3_aa: CASSPMTAQETQYF
d_call: -
v_call: TRBV7-2
cdr3_length: 14
clone_size: many
j_call: TRBJ2-5

cdr3_nt: TGTGCCAGCAGCTTCCAGGACAGGATCGCATTAGTCAATTCACCCCTCCACTTT
cdr3_aa: CASSFQDRIALVNSPLHF
d_call: TRBD1
v_call: TRBV28
cdr3_length: 18
clone_size: many
j_call: TRBJ1-6

cdr3_nt: TGTGCCAGCAGCTTAGGAGTCGTCGAGCAGTTCTTC
cdr3_aa: CASSLGVVEQFF
d_call: -
v_call: TRBV11-3
cdr3_length: 12
clone_size: many
j_call: TRBJ2-1

cdr3_nt: TGCGCCAGCAGCCAAGAAGGGGGCCTCCCGGGACAGGGGACCTACGAGCAGTACTTC
cdr3_aa: CASSQEGGLPGQGTYEQYF
d_call: TRBD1
v_call: TRBV4-1
cdr3_length: 19
clone_size: medium-sized
j_call: TRBJ2-7

cdr3_nt: TGCGCCAGCAGTGAGTTTGGAGGGATGGGAACTGAAGCTTTCTTT
cdr3_aa: CASSEFGGMGTEAFF
d_call: -
v_call: TRBV10-1
cdr3_length: 15
clone_size: few
j_call: TRBJ1-1

cdr3_nt: TGTGCCAGCAGTTCCTGGACTAGCAGGAACAATGAGCAGTTCTTC
cdr3_aa: CASSSWTSRNNEQFF
d_call: TRBD2
v_call: TRBV27
cdr3_length: 15
clone_size: -
j_call: TRBJ2-1

cdr3_nt: TGCAGTGCTAGGCCAGGAGGGACTAGCGGGAGTAAAAACAATGAGCAGTTCTTC
cdr3_aa: CSARPGGTSGSKNNEQFF
d_call: TRBD2
v_call: TRBV20-1
cdr3_length: 18
clone_size: -
j_call: TRBJ2-1

cdr3_nt: TGTGCCAGCGCAGGTTTTCGGGGCACTGAAGCTTTCTTT
cdr3_aa: CASAGFRGTEAFF
d_call: -
v_call: TRBV18
cdr3_length: 13
clone_size: -
j_call: TRBJ1-1

cdr3_nt: TGTGCCAGCAACCCGGGAAATACCCCAAACATTCAGTACTTC
cdr3_aa: CASNPGNTPNIQYF
d_call: -
v_call: TRBV7-2
cdr3_length: 14
clone_size: many
j_call: TRBJ2-4

cdr3_nt: TGTGCCAGCAGCACCGATTCTGGGAACTCTGGAAACACCATATATTTT
cdr3_aa: CASSTDSGNSGNTIYF
d_call: -
v_call: TRBV9
cdr3_length: 16
clone_size: -
j_call: TRBJ1-3

cdr3_nt: TGTGCCAGCAGCTTGATACAGGGGGAGAATGAGCAGTTCTTC
cdr3_aa: CASSLIQGENEQFF
d_call: TRBD1
v_call: TRBV11-2
cdr3_length: 14
clone_size: many
j_call: TRBJ2-1

cdr3_nt: TGTGCCAGCATCCGAAATAGGGAATCCTACAATGAGCAGTTCTTC
cdr3_aa: CASIRNRESYNEQFF
d_call: -
v_call: TRBV6-2/TRBV6-3
cdr3_length: 15
clone_size: many
j_call: TRBJ2-1

cdr3_nt: TGTGCCAGCAGCGTCATGGATGAGCAGTTCTTC
cdr3_aa: CASSVMDEQFF
d_call: -
v_call: TRBV9
cdr3_length: 11
clone_size: -
j_call: TRBJ2-1

cdr3_nt: TGTGCCAGCAGTTACCCCTCGCGAGGCCGGGACAGGATGACCACAGATACGCAGTATTTT
cdr3_aa: CASSYPSRGRDRMTTDTQYF
d_call: TRBD1
v_call: TRBV6-2/TRBV6-3
cdr3_length: 20
clone_size: many
j_call: TRBJ2-3

cdr3_nt: TGTGCCAGCAGCCAAAGATCCCGTGGAGGGTCTAACTATGGCTACACCTTC
cdr3_aa: CASSQRSRGGSNYGYTF
d_call: -
v_call: TRBV3-1
cdr3_length: 17
clone_size: many
j_call: TRBJ1-2

cdr3_nt: TGTGCCAGCACCAACGAAAGGAATCAGCCCCAGCATTTT
cdr3_aa: CASTNERNQPQHF
d_call: -
v_call: TRBV12-3/TRBV12-4
cdr3_length: 13
clone_size: many
j_call: TRBJ1-5

cdr3_nt: TGCGCCAGCAGCCAAGAATGGGCGACCGGGGACTATGGCTACACCTTC
cdr3_aa: CASSQEWATGDYGYTF
d_call: -
v_call: TRBV4-3
cdr3_length: 16
clone_size: many
j_call: TRBJ1-2

cdr3_nt: TGTGCCTGGAGTGTACTTTATGGCTACACCTTC
cdr3_aa: CAWSVLYGYTF
d_call: -
v_call: TRBV30
cdr3_length: 11
clone_size: many
j_call: TRBJ1-2

cdr3_nt: TGTGCCAGCAGCGAAACACAGGGTTCTGAAGCTTTCTTT
cdr3_aa: CASSETQGSEAFF
d_call: -
v_call: TRBV7-2
cdr3_length: 13
clone_size: many
j_call: TRBJ1-1

cdr3_nt: TGTGCCAGCAGGAGACTAGCGGGGACCTACGAGCAGTACTTC
cdr3_aa: CASRRLAGTYEQYF
d_call: TRBD2
v_call: TRBV6-1
cdr3_length: 14
clone_size: many
j_call: TRBJ2-7

cdr3_nt: TGCGCCAGCGGATCGACAGGGACCTACGAGCAGTACTTC
cdr3_aa: CASGSTGTYEQYF
d_call: TRBD1
v_call: TRBV5-1
cdr3_length: 13
clone_size: many
j_call: TRBJ2-7

cdr3_nt: TGTGCCAGCAGCTTGGAGTCGGCTAATTCACCCCTCCACTTT
cdr3_aa: CASSLESANSPLHF
d_call: -
v_call: TRBV5-1
cdr3_length: 14
clone_size: many
j_call: TRBJ1-6

cdr3_nt: TGTGCCAGTAGCATAACGGCGCGGGGAGCTGGAAACACCATATATTTT
cdr3_aa: CASSITARGAGNTIYF
d_call: -
v_call: TRBV19
cdr3_length: 16
clone_size: -
j_call: TRBJ1-3

cdr3_nt: TGTGCCAGCAGCAAAAGGGACTACGAGCAGTACTTC
cdr3_aa: CASSKRDYEQYF
d_call: -
v_call: TRBV7-9
cdr3_length: 12
clone_size: many
j_call: TRBJ2-7

cdr3_nt: TGTGCCAGCAGTTACTCGGGGGACCGGGTTGACACTGAAGCTTTCTTT
cdr3_aa: CASSYSGDRVDTEAFF
d_call: -
v_call: TRBV6-2/TRBV6-3
cdr3_length: 16
clone_size: once
j_call: TRBJ1-1

cdr3_nt: -
cdr3_aa: CASSLGSVFWPDSLGEQFF
d_call: -
v_call: TRBV7-8
cdr3_length: 19
clone_size: many
j_call: TRBJ2-1

cdr3_nt: TGCAGTGCCCCGGGTGAGGACGGGCGACAAGAGACCCAGTACTTC
cdr3_aa: CSAPGEDGRQETQYF
d_call: -
v_call: TRBV20-1
cdr3_length: 15
clone_size: -
j_call: TRBJ2-5

cdr3_nt: TGTGCCAGCAGCTTGGGAGTCCACAGGGGGTCCTACGAGCAGTACTTC
cdr3_aa: CASSLGVHRGSYEQYF
d_call: TRBD1
v_call: TRBV7-2
cdr3_length: 16
clone_size: -
j_call: TRBJ2-7

cdr3_nt: TGCAGTGCTGGGACAGGGACGGGTGAAAAACTGTTTTTT
cdr3_aa: CSAGTGTGEKLFF
d_call: TRBD1
v_call: TRBV20-1
cdr3_length: 13
clone_size: many
j_call: TRBJ1-4

cdr3_nt: TGTGCCAGCAGTCGACAGGGGGACGGTCAGCCCCAGCATTTT
cdr3_aa: CASSRQGDGQPQHF
d_call: TRBD1
v_call: TRBV12-3/TRBV12-4
cdr3_length: 14
clone_size: few
j_call: TRBJ1-5

cdr3_nt: TGTGTCAGTAGTACCGGGACAGGGGCCTACGAGCAGTACTTC
cdr3_aa: CVSSTGTGAYEQYF
d_call: TRBD1
v_call: TRBV19
cdr3_length: 14
clone_size: -
j_call: TRBJ2-7